Listed here are 15 T cell receptor beta chains from one sample, sequenced in a study of cytomegalovirus exposure and HLA in healthy donors. This PCR relied on a set of 60 Vbeta primers and 13 Jbeta primers. Here immunoSEQ multiplex PCR was the method, and the copy in TCRdb shows in-frame clones only, minus some. The data contain around 130,000 clones, 55% to 75% of them seen just once; the ten biggest clones take up around 1.6%. Sequenced: PBMCs. These receptors were taken from a young man in good health and CMV-seropositive.

The V call is TRBV4-2, the J call TRBJ2-3; TRBD2 might be the D (5 bases). V was shortened by 3 bases and J by 4 bases, with 14 bases between the two germline ends. CDR3 length: 15 amino acids. Looked up from germline, CDR1 is LGHNA and CDR2 is YNFKEQ. The DNA for the CDR3 is TGTGCCAGCAGCCAGTCAGCGGTCCTCTCAGATACGCAGTATTTT. Encoded protein: CASSQSAVLSDTQYF.

The chain couples TRBV7-2 to TRBJ2-3; a possible D gene is TRBD2 (5 bases). This CDR3 comprises 15 residues. Germline lookup yields CDR1 SGHTA and CDR2 FQGNSA. V was pared by 1 base and J by 6 bases, with 14 bases between. Here the CDR3 reads CASSLEWLAKDTQYF. DNA for the CDR3: TGTGCCAGCAGCTTAGAATGGCTAGCTAAGGATACGCAGTATTTT.

The gene calls are TRBV21-1 and TRBJ2-5; the DNA was not used to check the table's D call, TRBD2. TRBV21-1 is a pseudogene locus. The CDR3 is 16 residues long. In nucleotides, the CDR3 is TGTGCCAGCAGCAAAGAAAGGAGGGACTTAGGGTGGACCCAGTACTTC. Encoded protein: CASSKERRDLGWTQYF.

There are a few counts of this clone. The genes are TRBV4-1 and TRBJ1-1; 9 bases agree with TRBD1. Germline V CDR1 and CDR2: MGHRA, YSYEKL. The CDR3 loop spans 15 amino acids. Trimming cost V 3 bases and J 4 bases; bases outside gene matches: 6. In DNA, the CDR3 is TGCGCCAGCAGCCACCCCGGGACAGGGTCCACTGAAGCTTTCTTT. It yields the protein CASSHPGTGSTEAFF.

This clone was recorded only once. This sequence joins TRBV7-2 and TRBJ2-7, with TRBD2 matching 14 bases. CDR1 is SGHTA, CDR2 FQGNSA, per germline. With V trimmed by 4 bases and J by 5 bases, 7 bases remained unmatched. This CDR3 is built from 16 residues. DNA for the CDR3: TGTGCCAGCAGCTCTCTAGGGGGACTAGCGGGAGACGAGCAGTACTTC. This gives the protein CASSSLGGLAGDEQYF.

V gene TRBV6-5 combines with J gene TRBJ2-3; D might be TRBD2 (6 bases). CDR1 and CDR2 from the germline V gene are MNHEY and SVGAGI. With 2 bases removed from V and 3 bases from J, the gap between germline ends came to 12 bases. The CDR3 extends over 15 amino acids. This chain's CDR3 is CASSYAQGGTDTQYF. The CDR3 DNA follows: TGTGCCAGCAGTTACGCCCAGGGAGGTACAGATACGCAGTATTTT.

This clone has just a few counts. In DNA form, the CDR3 reads TGTGCCAGCAGTTTGAGGGCTAGCGGGAGTGGAACCTACGAGCAGTACTTC. Its translation is CASSLRASGSGTYEQYF. The chain combines TRBV27 with TRBJ2-7, with 10 bases fitting TRBD2. V gave up 3 bases and J gave up 2 bases; unmatched junction bases: 10. This CDR3 is built from 17 residues. The germline gives CDR1 MNHEY, CDR2 SMNVEV (reference sequence).

The chain recombines TRBV5-4 with TRBJ2-7; D is perhaps TRBD2 (6 bases). Per the germline V gene, CDR1 is SGHNT and CDR2 is YYREEE (reference sequence). V lost 0 bases and J 0 bases, leaving 13 bases between the germline ends. The CDR3 contains 16 residues. The CDR3 DNA follows: TGTGCCAGCAGCTTGGGAGCGGGTCACATCTCCTACGAGCAGTACTTC. This codes for CASSLGAGHISYEQYF.

This clone was counted between two and nine times. V and J are TRBV5-4 and TRBJ2-7, with a possible D match to TRBD1 (6 bases). Germline-derived CDR1 and CDR2 are SGHNT and YYREEE (reference sequence). The CDR3 length is 15 residues. Trimming left V 4 bases short and J 3 bases short, with 17 bases between. CDR3 amino acids: CASSAFTGPLYEQYF. CDR3 sequence (DNA): TGTGCCAGCAGCGCATTTACAGGGCCCCTCTACGAGCAGTACTTC.

V is TRBV10-3 and J is TRBJ1-3; a possible D gene is TRBD1 (5 bases). V was clipped by 7 bases and J by 2 bases, with 9 bases between them. Germline V gene lookup returns CDR1 ENHRY and CDR2 SYGVKD. The CDR3 consists of 13 residues. CDR3 sequence: CAITGEAGNTIYF. Written as DNA, the CDR3 is TGTGCCATCACGGGGGAAGCTGGAAACACCATATATTTT.

The table lists this clone with a few counts. The chain combines TRBV18 with TRBJ1-1, with D maybe TRBD1 (5 bases). In germline, CDR1 is KGHSH, CDR2 LQKENI. The V and J ends lost 1 base and 9 bases respectively, with 9 bases between them. The CDR3 totals 12 residues. The CDR3 protein is CASSPRQQKAFF. CDR3 in DNA: TGTGCCAGCTCACCACGACAGCAGAAAGCTTTCTTT.

The chain joins TRBV4-1 to TRBJ2-7; a weak D match, TRBD2 (6 bases). The CDR3 runs to 15 residues. Germline V gene sequence: CDR1 MGHRA, CDR2 YSYEKL. V lost 4 bases and J lost 3, with 16 bases in between. The DNA of the CDR3 is TGCGCCAGCAGCCGATCAACCGGGACTTACTACGAGCAGTACTTC. This codes for CASSRSTGTYYEQYF.

This chain connects TRBV18 to TRBJ1-5; 8 bases match TRBD1. The CDR3 is 14 amino acids. V shed 5 bases and J 7 bases; nucleotides not matched to a gene: 7. In germline, CDR1 is KGHSH, CDR2 LQKENI. In nucleotides, the CDR3 is TGTGCCAGCTCAGCCGACAGGGGTATACAGCCCCAGCATTTT. This translates into CASSADRGIQPQHF. The full variable domain, its missing parts supplied by reference TRBV18 and TRBJ1-5, is NAGVMQNPRHLVRRRGQEARLRCSPMKGHSHVYWYRQLPEEGLKFMVYLQKENIIDESGMPKERFSAEFPKEGPSILRIQQVVRGDSAAYFCASSADRGIQPQHFGDGTRLSIL.

The gene calls are TRBV5-1 and TRBJ2-7, with D maybe TRBD1 (6 bases). Trimming left V 1 base short and J 5 bases short, with 19 bases between. This CDR3 is built from 16 residues. CDR1 and CDR2 (germline): SGHRS, YFSETQ. The CDR3 bases are TGCGCCAGCAGCTTGCTATTGGGCGAAGGACAGAACGAGCAGTACTTC. Protein: CASSLLLGEGQNEQYF.

The rearrangement links TRBV6-5 to TRBJ1-6; no firm D call. V was shortened by 4 bases and J by 8 bases, with 15 bases between the two germline ends. CDR1 and CDR2 (germline): MNHEY, SVGAGI. The CDR3 covers 15 residues. CDR3 in DNA: TGTGCCAGCAGTTTCGAGGTCCTAGAAGATTCACCCCTCCACTTT. Its translation: CASSFEVLEDSPLHF.